The clone carrying this TCR beta chain has more than one count but fewer than ten. As yet, its antigen is unknown. This sample was taken from a study of blood T cells in healthy people across ages. Study-level results: Diversity of TCR beta correlated strongly with naive T cell percentage. Per million T cells, the diversity of TCR beta decreased roughly linearly as age advanced.

The use of a sample-barcoded 5' primer and a J-beta primer mix characterized a second PCR of roughly 7 to 11 cycles. Each of the samples gave a minimum of 2.5 million paired-end reads that contained CDR3. TCRdb itself ran the 5' RACE reads through MiXCR, one entry per CDR3 protein. This table holds approximately 790,000 distinct CDR3 sequences, approximately 59% found once. Every participating donor contributed about 10 milliliters of peripheral blood through a draw. V lost 8 bases and J lost 0, with 17 bases in between. There are 17 residues in the CDR3. Looked up from germline, CDR1 is MNHNY and CDR2 is SVGAGI (reference sequence).

The chain uses TRBV6-6 and TRBJ1-6; no firm D call. The sequence was obtained from a man younger than 45 in good health. Sequencing used blood. As DNA, the CDR3 is TGTGCCAGCCGCCGGGTCCCTGAAAGCTCCTATAATTCACCCCTCCACTTT. Translated, it gives CASRRVPESSYNSPLHF.